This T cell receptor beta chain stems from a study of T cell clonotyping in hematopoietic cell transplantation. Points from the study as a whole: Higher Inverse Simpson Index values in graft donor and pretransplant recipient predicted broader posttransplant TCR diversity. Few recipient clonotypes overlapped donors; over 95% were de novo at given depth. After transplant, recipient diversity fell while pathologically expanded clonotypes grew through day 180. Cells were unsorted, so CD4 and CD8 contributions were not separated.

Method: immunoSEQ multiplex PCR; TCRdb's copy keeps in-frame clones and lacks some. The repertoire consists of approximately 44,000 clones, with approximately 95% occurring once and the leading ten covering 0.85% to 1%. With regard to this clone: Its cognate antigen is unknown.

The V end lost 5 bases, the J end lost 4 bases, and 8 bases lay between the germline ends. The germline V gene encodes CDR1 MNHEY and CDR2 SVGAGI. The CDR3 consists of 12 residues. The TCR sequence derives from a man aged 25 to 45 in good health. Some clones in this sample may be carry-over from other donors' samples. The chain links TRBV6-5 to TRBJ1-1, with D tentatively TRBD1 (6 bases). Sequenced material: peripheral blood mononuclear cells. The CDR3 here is CASSRTVTEAFF. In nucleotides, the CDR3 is TGTGCCAGCAGTCGGACAGTCACTGAAGCTTTCTTT.